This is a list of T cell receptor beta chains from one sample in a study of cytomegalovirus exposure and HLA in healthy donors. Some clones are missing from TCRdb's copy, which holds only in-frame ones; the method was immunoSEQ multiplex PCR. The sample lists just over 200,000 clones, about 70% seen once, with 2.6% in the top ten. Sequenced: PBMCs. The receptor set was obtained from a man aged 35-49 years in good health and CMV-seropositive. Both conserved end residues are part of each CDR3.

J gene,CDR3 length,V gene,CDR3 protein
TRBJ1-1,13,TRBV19,CASSIRQNTEAFF
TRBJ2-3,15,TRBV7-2,CASSLGAGGTDTQYF
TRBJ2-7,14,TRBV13,CASSLRGILDEQYF
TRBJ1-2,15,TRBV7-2,CASSSYGTVDYGYTF
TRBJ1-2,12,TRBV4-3,CASSQDSIGYTF
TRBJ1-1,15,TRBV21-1,CASSKERNRNTEAFF
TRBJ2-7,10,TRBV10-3,CATGRGEQYF
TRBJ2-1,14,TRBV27,CASSWGDSYNEQFF
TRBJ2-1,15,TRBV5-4,CASSSRGNSYNEQFF
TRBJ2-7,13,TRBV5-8,CASSRGGVYEQYF
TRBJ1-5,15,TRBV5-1,CASKRGTGVNQPQHF